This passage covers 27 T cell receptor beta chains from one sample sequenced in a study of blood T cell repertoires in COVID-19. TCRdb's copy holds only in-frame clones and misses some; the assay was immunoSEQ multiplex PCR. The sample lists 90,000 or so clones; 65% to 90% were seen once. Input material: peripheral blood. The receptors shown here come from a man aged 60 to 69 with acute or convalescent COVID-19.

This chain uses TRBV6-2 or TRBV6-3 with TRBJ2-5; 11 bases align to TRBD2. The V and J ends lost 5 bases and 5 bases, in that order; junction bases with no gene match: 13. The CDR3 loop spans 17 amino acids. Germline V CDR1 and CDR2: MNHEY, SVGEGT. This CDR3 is CASSPIAGGPRRETQYF. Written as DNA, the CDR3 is TGTGCCAGCAGTCCGATAGCGGGGGGGCCTCGTCGCGAGACCCAGTACTTC.

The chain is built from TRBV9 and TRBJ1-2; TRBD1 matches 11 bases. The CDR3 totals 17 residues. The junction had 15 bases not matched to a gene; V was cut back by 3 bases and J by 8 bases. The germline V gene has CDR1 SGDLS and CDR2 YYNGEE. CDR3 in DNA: TGTGCCAGCAGCGCCCGATATCTTGGACAGGGGGCGATGGGCTACACCTTC. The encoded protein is CASSARYLGQGAMGYTF.

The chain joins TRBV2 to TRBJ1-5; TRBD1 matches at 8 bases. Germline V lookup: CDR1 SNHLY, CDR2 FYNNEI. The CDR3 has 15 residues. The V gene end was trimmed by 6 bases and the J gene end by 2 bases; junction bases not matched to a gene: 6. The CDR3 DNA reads TGTGCCAGCAGACCGGACAGGGCTGGCAATCAGCCCCAGCATTTT. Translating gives CASRPDRAGNQPQHF.

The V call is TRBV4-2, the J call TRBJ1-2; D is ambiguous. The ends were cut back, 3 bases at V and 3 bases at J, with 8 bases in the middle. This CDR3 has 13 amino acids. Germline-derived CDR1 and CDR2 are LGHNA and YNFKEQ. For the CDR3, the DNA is TGTGCCAGCAGCCAGCAAACAGACTATGGCTACACCTTC. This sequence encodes CASSQQTDYGYTF.

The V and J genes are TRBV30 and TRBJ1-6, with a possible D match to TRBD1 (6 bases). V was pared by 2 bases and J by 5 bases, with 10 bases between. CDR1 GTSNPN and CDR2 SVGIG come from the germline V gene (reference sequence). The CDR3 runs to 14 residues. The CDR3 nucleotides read TGTGCCTGGAGTTTGGGACACAATAATTCACCCCTCCACTTT. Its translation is CAWSLGHNNSPLHF.

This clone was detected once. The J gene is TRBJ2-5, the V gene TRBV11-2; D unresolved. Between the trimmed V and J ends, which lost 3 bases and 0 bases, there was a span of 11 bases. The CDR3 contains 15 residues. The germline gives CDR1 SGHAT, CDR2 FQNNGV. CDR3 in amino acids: CASSFALPDQETQYF. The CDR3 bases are TGTGCCAGCAGCTTCGCCCTCCCGGACCAAGAGACCCAGTACTTC.

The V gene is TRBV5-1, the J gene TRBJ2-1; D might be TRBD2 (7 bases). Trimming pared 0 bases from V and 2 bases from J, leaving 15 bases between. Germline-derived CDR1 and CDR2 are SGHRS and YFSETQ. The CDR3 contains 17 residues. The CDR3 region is CASSLDAGGGAYNEQFF. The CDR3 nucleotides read TGCGCCAGCAGCTTGGACGCTGGCGGGGGCGCCTACAATGAGCAGTTCTTC.

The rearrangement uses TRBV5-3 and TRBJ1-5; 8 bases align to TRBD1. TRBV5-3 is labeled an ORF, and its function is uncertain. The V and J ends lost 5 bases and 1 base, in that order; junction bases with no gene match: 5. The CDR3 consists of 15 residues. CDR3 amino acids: CARSGQGTSNQPQHF. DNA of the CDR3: TGTGCCAGAAGTGGACAGGGCACCAGCAATCAGCCCCAGCATTTT.

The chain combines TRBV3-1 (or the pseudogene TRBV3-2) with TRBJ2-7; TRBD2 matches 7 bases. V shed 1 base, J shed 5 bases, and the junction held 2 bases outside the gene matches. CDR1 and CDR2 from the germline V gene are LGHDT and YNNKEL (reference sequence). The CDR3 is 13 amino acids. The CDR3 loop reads CASSQGGRDEQYF. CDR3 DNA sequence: TGTGCCAGCAGCCAAGGCGGGAGAGACGAGCAGTACTTC.

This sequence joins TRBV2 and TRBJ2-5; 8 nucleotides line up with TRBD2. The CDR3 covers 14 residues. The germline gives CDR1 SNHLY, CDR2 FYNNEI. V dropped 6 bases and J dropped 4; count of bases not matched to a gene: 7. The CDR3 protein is CASRRERGRETQYF. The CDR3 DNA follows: TGTGCCAGCAGGCGGGAGCGGGGGAGAGAGACCCAGTACTTC.

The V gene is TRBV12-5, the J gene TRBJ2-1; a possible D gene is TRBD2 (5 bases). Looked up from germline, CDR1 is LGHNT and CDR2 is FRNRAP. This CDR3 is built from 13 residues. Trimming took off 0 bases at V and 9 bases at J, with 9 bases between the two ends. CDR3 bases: TGTGCTAGTGGTTTGGTACGGGGTTCTGAGCAGTTCTTC. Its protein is CASGLVRGSEQFF. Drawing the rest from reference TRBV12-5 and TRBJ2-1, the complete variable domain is DARVTQTPRHKVTEMGQEVTMRCQPILGHNTVFWYRQTMMQGLELLAYFRNRAPLDDSGMPKDRFSAEMPDATLATLKIQPSEPRDSAVYFCASGLVRGSEQFFGPGTRLTVL.

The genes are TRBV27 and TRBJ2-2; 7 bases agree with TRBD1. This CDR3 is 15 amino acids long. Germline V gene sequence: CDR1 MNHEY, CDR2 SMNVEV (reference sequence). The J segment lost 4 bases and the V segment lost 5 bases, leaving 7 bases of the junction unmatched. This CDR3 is CASSLWTGFTGELFF. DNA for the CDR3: TGTGCCAGCAGTCTATGGACAGGCTTCACCGGGGAGCTGTTTTTT.

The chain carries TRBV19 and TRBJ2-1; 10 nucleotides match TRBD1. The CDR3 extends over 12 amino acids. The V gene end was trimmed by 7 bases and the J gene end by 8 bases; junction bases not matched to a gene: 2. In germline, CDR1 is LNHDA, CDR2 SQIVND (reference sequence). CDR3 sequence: CASIDRGHEQFF. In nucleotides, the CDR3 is TGTGCCAGTATAGACAGGGGGCATGAGCAGTTCTTC.

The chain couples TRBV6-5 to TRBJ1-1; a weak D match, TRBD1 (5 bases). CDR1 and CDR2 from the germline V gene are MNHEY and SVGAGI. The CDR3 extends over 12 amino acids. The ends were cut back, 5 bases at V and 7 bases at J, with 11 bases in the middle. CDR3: CASSRSGNEAFF. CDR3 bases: TGTGCCAGCAGTAGATCAGGGAATGAAGCTTTCTTT.

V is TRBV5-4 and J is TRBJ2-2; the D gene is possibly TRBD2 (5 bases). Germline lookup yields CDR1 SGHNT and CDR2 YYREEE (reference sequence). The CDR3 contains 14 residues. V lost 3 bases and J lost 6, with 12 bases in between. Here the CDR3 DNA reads TGTGCCAGCAGCTCGATGAGGGTGTCCGGGGAGCTGTTTTTT. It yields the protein CASSSMRVSGELFF.

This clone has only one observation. The CDR3 region is CAWSVGGGNQPQHF. As DNA, the CDR3 is TGTGCCTGGAGTGTTGGAGGAGGCAATCAGCCCCAGCATTTT. The chain employs TRBV30 and TRBJ1-5; D not certain. Germline V lookup: CDR1 GTSNPN, CDR2 SVGIG (reference sequence). CDR3 length equals 14 residues. The V and J ends lost 0 bases and 2 bases respectively, with 8 bases between them.

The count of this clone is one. Written as DNA, the CDR3 is TGTGCCTGGAGTCGAGGGCGCCAGGCTTTCTTT. Translated: CAWSRGRQAFF. This chain joins TRBV30 and TRBJ1-1; the D is unclear. Trimming cost V 2 bases and J 11 bases, with 12 bases left between them. The CDR3 has 11 amino acids. Germline CDR1 is GTSNPN and CDR2 is SVGIG (reference sequence).

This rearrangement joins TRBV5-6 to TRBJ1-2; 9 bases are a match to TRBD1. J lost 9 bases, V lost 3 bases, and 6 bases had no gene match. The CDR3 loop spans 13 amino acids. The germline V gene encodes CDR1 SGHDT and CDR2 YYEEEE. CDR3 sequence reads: CASSSTGGRRYTF. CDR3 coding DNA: TGTGCCAGCAGCTCGACAGGGGGTAGACGCTACACCTTC.

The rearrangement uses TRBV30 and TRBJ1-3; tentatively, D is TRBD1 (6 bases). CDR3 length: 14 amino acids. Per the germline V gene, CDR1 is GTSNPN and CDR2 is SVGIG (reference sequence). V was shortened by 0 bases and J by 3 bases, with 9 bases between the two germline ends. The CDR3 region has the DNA TGTGCCTGGAGTGTTTGGGGGCTTGGAAACACCATATATTTT. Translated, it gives CAWSVWGLGNTIYF.

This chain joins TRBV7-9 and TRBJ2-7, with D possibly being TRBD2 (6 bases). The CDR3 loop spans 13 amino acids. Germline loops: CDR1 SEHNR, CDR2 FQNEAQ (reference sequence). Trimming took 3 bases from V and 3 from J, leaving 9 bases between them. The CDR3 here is CASSLPGGYEQYF. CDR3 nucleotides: TGTGCCAGCAGCTTGCCCGGGGGCTACGAGCAGTACTTC. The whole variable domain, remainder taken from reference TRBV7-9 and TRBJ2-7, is DTGVSQNPRHKITKRGQNVTFRCDPISEHNRLYWYRQTLGQGPEFLTYFQNEAQLEKSRLLSDRFSAERPKGSFSTLEIQRTEQGDSAMYLCASSLPGGYEQYFGPGTRLTVT.

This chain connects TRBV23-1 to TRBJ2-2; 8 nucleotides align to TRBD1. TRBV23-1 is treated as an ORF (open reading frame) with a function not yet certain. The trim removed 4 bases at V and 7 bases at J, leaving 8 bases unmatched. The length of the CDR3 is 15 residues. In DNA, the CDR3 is TGCGCCAGCAGTCGAATCCAGGGGGCAGTCGGGGAGCTGTTTTTT. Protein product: CASSRIQGAVGELFF.

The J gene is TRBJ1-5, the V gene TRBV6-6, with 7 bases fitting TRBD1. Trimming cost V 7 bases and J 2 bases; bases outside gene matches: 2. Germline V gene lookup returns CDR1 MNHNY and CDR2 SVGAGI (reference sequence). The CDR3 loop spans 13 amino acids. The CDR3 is CASKTGGNQPQHF. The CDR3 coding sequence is TGTGCCAGCAAAACAGGGGGCAATCAGCCCCAGCATTTT.

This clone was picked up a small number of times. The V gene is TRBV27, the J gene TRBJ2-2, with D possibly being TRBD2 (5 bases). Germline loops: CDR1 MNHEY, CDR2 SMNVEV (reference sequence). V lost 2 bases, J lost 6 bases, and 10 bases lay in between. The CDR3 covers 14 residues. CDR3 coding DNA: TGTGCCAGCAGTTTAAGGAGGTCCGCCGGGGAGCTGTTTTTT. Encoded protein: CASSLRRSAGELFF.

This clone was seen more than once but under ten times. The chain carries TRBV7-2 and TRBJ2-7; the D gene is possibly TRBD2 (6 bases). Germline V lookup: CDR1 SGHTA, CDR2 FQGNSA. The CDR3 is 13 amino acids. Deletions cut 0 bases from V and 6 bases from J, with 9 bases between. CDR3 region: CASSLAPGVEQYF. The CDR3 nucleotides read TGTGCCAGCAGCTTAGCACCGGGGGTCGAGCAGTACTTC.

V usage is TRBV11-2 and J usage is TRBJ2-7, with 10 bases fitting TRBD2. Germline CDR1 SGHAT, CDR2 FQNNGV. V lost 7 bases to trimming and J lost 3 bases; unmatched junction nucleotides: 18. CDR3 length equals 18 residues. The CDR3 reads CASTRDRLAGRGGYEQYF. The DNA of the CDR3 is TGTGCCAGCACCAGGGACCGACTAGCGGGTCGAGGGGGCTACGAGCAGTACTTC.

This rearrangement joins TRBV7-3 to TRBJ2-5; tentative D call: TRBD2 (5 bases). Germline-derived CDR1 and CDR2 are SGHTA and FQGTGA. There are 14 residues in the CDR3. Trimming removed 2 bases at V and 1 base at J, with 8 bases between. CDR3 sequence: CASSLPGVQETQYF. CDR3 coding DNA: TGTGCCAGCAGCTTACCCGGGGTCCAAGAGACCCAGTACTTC.

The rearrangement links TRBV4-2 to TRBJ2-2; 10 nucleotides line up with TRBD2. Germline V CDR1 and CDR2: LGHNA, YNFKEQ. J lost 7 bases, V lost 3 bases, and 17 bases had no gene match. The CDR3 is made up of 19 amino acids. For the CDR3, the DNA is TGTGCCAGCAGCCATATTCAATCGGTTAGCGGGGGGAACTACGGGGAGCTGTTTTTT. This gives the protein CASSHIQSVSGGNYGELFF.